The 25 T cell receptor beta chains below come from one sample, sequenced in a study of shared clonotypes between healthy human individuals. Clones were sequenced by immunoSEQ multiplex PCR, and TCRdb holds only the in-frame ones, with some missing. The sample has about 2.1 million clones; 93% are singletons. Positive CCR7 selection of CD45RO-negative cells yielded the naive CD8 cells, and terminally differentiated effector memory CD45RA+ cells were excluded. Specimen: naive CD8+ T cells from PBMCs. These receptors all stem from a man younger than 30 in good health. Some clones in this sample may be carry-over from other donors' samples.

The chain recombines TRBV5-4 with TRBJ2-7, with 8 nucleotides matching TRBD1. V trimming: 0 bases; J trimming: 7 bases; junction bases outside the gene matches: 9. The CDR3 length is 15 residues. The V gene's germline CDR1 is SGHNT and CDR2 YYREEE (reference sequence). The CDR3 coding sequence is TGTGCCAGCAGCTTGGATCGGCAGGGGGCTGGGGAGCAGTACTTC. This translates into CASSLDRQGAGEQYF.

This chain uses TRBV27 with TRBJ1-1; 9 nucleotides line up with TRBD1. V shed 4 bases and J 0 bases; nucleotides not matched to a gene: 3. Germline CDR1 MNHEY, CDR2 SMNVEV (reference sequence). The CDR3 is made up of 15 amino acids. The CDR3 sequence: CASSSRTGVNTEAFF. The CDR3 DNA follows: TGTGCCAGCAGTTCACGGACAGGGGTGAACACTGAAGCTTTCTTT.

On this clone itself: Other DNA sequences in the same sample also yield this CDR3. The CDR3 spells CASSSGLAGVGEQYF. CDR3 in DNA: TGTGCCAGCAGCTCGGGACTAGCGGGAGTGGGAGAGCAGTACTTC. This chain uses TRBV7-8 with TRBJ2-7; TRBD2 matches at 14 bases. Unmatched junction bases numbered 6, after V lost 4 bases and J lost 7 bases. This CDR3 is 15 amino acids long. In germline, CDR1 is SGHVS, CDR2 FQNEAQ.

The V gene is TRBV4-1, the J gene TRBJ1-2; 10 nucleotides line up with TRBD1. V gave up 5 bases and J gave up 4 bases; unmatched junction bases: 4. Per germline, CDR1 MGHRA and CDR2 YSYEKL. The CDR3 runs to 14 residues. In DNA form, the CDR3 reads TGCGCCAGCAGCGACAGGGGGCGAACCTATGGCTACACCTTC. Its translation: CASSDRGRTYGYTF.

The V gene is TRBV28, the J gene TRBJ2-7; 7 positions agree with TRBD2. This CDR3 region has 16 residues. Germline loops: CDR1 MDHEN, CDR2 SYDVKM. The V and J ends lost 6 bases and 0 bases, in that order; junction bases with no gene match: 11. The CDR3: CASSLRGEGFSYEQYF. CDR3 sequence (DNA): TGTGCCAGCAGCCTGCGTGGGGAGGGCTTCTCCTACGAGCAGTACTTC.

This chain connects TRBV7-9 to TRBJ2-7, with D unclear. CDR3 size: 14 residues. V was cut by 5 bases and J by 1 base, with 12 bases left in between. The germline CDR1 and CDR2 sequences are SEHNR and FQNEAQ (reference sequence). CDR3 nucleotide sequence: TGTGCCAGCAGCGACGGACGGAAGTCCTACGAGCAGTACTTC. Translated, it gives CASSDGRKSYEQYF.

The chain is built from TRBV28 and TRBJ2-5, with 12 positions matching TRBD2. J was trimmed by 4 bases and V by 5 bases; bases with no gene match: 8. Germline CDR1 reads MDHEN; CDR2 reads SYDVKM. The CDR3 is 16 amino acids. The chain's CDR3 is CASSPRTSGILETQYF. The DNA for the CDR3 is TGTGCCAGCAGTCCACGGACTAGCGGGATTCTAGAGACCCAGTACTTC.

This chain links TRBV10-3 with TRBJ2-3; tentatively, D is TRBD2 (6 bases). From germline, CDR1 is ENHRY and CDR2 SYGVKD. The V end lost 0 bases, the J end lost 10 bases, and 17 bases lay between the germline ends. This CDR3 has 15 residues. CDR3 loop: CAISESGTRLRAQYF. The CDR3 coding sequence is TGTGCCATCAGTGAGTCGGGGACTCGCCTTAGGGCGCAGTATTTT.

V is TRBV15 and J is TRBJ2-3, with 11 bases that match TRBD2. V shed 2 bases and J 1 base; nucleotides not matched to a gene: 2. The CDR3 length is 16 residues. CDR1 and CDR2 from the germline V gene are LNHNV and YYDKDF (reference sequence). The CDR3 protein is CATSRILAGGTDTQYF. CDR3 coding DNA: TGTGCCACCAGCAGAATACTAGCGGGAGGCACAGATACGCAGTATTTT.

CDR3 amino acids: CASTGGRQILADTQYF. CDR3 sequence (DNA): TGCGCCAGCACTGGGGGACGACAAATTTTAGCAGATACGCAGTATTTT. The chain has TRBV5-1 and TRBJ2-3; the D gene could be TRBD1 or TRBD2 (5 bases each). CDR3 size: 16 residues. CDR1 is SGHRS, CDR2 YFSETQ, per germline. The germline V and J ends were trimmed by 6 bases and 4 bases, with 21 bases remaining between them. Variable domain in full (rest from reference TRBV5-1 and TRBJ2-3): KAGVTQTPRYLIKTRGQQVTLSCSPISGHRSVSWYQQTPGQGLQFLFEYFSETQRNKGNFPGRFSGRQFSNSRSEMNVSTLELGDSALYLCASTGGRQILADTQYFGPGTRLTVL.

The chain combines TRBV11-2 with TRBJ2-7; no reliable D call. From germline, CDR1 is SGHAT and CDR2 FQNNGV. The CDR3 sequence is 11 residues long. Trimming took 5 bases from V and 2 from J, leaving 4 bases between them. CDR3 region: CASSAAYEQYF. For the CDR3, the DNA is TGTGCCAGCAGCGCAGCCTACGAGCAGTACTTC.

This clone was seen a single time. This specimen includes other DNA sequences encoding the same CDR3. The CDR3 reads CASSYDSSNQPQHF. Written as DNA, the CDR3 is TGTGCCAGCAGTTACGACAGTAGCAATCAGCCCCAGCATTTT. J is TRBJ1-5 and V is TRBV27; a possible D gene is TRBD1 (5 bases). CDR3 length: 14 amino acids. Germline V gives CDR1 MNHEY, CDR2 SMNVEV (reference sequence). The V gene lost 4 bases and the J gene lost 0 bases, with 7 bases spanning the gap.

This clone occurred once. The J gene is TRBJ2-5, the V gene TRBV7-9; 11 positions match TRBD2. Germline CDR1 reads SEHNR; CDR2 reads FQNEAQ (reference sequence). The trim removed 1 base at V and 3 bases at J, leaving 1 base unmatched. The CDR3 has 15 amino acids. CDR3 region: CASSLVTSGKETQYF. In nucleotides, the CDR3 is TGTGCCAGCAGCTTAGTGACTAGCGGGAAAGAGACCCAGTACTTC. The full variable domain, completed using reference TRBV7-9 and TRBJ2-5, is DTGVSQNPRHKITKRGQNVTFRCDPISEHNRLYWYRQTLGQGPEFLTYFQNEAQLEKSRLLSDRFSAERPKGSFSTLEIQRTEQGDSAMYLCASSLVTSGKETQYFGPGTRLLVL.

V usage is TRBV7-2 and J usage is TRBJ2-1; tentatively, D is TRBD2 (6 bases). Looked up from germline, CDR1 is SGHTA and CDR2 is FQGNSA. Trimming took off 1 base at V and 8 bases at J, with 18 bases between the two ends. The CDR3 contains 16 residues. Here the CDR3 reads CASSLVRGLSSDEQFF. The CDR3 DNA follows: TGTGCCAGCAGCTTAGTCCGGGGACTGTCTTCGGATGAGCAGTTCTTC.

The chain joins TRBV13 to TRBJ2-7; 11 nucleotides agree with TRBD2. V lost 1 base, J lost 7 bases, and 6 bases stayed unmatched. The germline V gene has CDR1 PRHDT and CDR2 FYEKMQ (reference sequence). CDR3 size: 15 residues. DNA for the CDR3: TGTGCCAGCAGCTTAGAAGGGACTAGCGGTCCTGAGCAGTACTTC. Protein product: CASSLEGTSGPEQYF.

Regarding this clone: The junction differs from germline at one of its ends, possibly a read error. The V gene is TRBV14, the J gene TRBJ2-1; 9 bases fit TRBD2. Germline CDR1 and CDR2: SGHDN and FVKESK. The CDR3 extends over 15 amino acids. The CDR3 protein is CASSRLAALYNGQFF. DNA for the CDR3: TGTGCCAGCTCGAGACTAGCGGCTCTATACAATGGGCAGTTCTTC.

V gene TRBV4-1 combines with J gene TRBJ2-5; 7 nucleotides align to TRBD2. J lost 3 bases, V lost 1 base, and 5 bases had no gene match. The germline CDR1 and CDR2 sequences are MGHRA and YSYEKL. The length of the CDR3 is 15 residues. The CDR3 coding sequence is TGCGCCAGCAGCCAAGTCGCTAGCGGAGAAGAGACCCAGTACTTC. Translating gives CASSQVASGEETQYF.

Turning to this clone: Other DNA variants within this sample encode the same CDR3. The rearrangement joins TRBV4-3 to TRBJ2-7; 9 bases line up with TRBD1. The CDR3 contains 15 residues. Germline CDR1 reads LGHNA; CDR2 reads YSLEER. The junction had 3 bases not matched to a gene; V was cut back by 0 bases and J by 3 bases. This chain's CDR3 is CASSQEGTGSYEQYF. The CDR3, as DNA: TGCGCCAGCAGCCAAGAAGGGACAGGGAGCTACGAGCAGTACTTC.

V usage is TRBV9 and J usage is TRBJ2-1; D may correspond to TRBD1 or TRBD2 (5 bases each). The germline V and J ends were trimmed by 0 bases and 5 bases, with 12 bases remaining between them. Germline lookup yields CDR1 SGDLS and CDR2 YYNGEE. This CDR3 region has 15 residues. Here the CDR3 reads CASSVARGPHNEQFF. The CDR3, as DNA: TGTGCCAGCAGCGTAGCGAGGGGACCCCACAATGAGCAGTTCTTC.

The CDR3, as DNA: TGCAGTGCCCTACATCCTTATGGCTACACCTTC. It encodes CSALHPYGYTF. This rearrangement joins TRBV20-1 to TRBJ1-2; D unclear. V lost 6 bases and J lost 5, with 10 bases in between. The CDR3 runs to 11 residues. The germline gives CDR1 DFQATT, CDR2 SNEGSKA (reference sequence).

The V and J genes are TRBV27 and TRBJ1-1; TRBD1 aligns across 10 bases. The germline V gene has CDR1 MNHEY and CDR2 SMNVEV (reference sequence). The CDR3 is 15 amino acids. The ends lost 5 bases at V and 3 bases at J; junction bases unmatched: 6. The CDR3 sequence: CASSPRQGAYTEAFF. The CDR3 DNA follows: TGTGCCAGCAGTCCGCGACAGGGGGCGTACACTGAAGCTTTCTTT.

In regard to this clone: The identical CDR3 is also encoded by other nucleotide sequences in the sample. Here the CDR3 DNA reads TGTGCCAGCAGCTTAGGGATGAACACTGAAGCTTTCTTT. Translated, it gives CASSLGMNTEAFF. The V call is TRBV5-6, the J call TRBJ1-1; D not certain. The CDR3 consists of 13 residues. Germline V lookup: CDR1 SGHDT, CDR2 YYEEEE. Trimming removed 2 bases at V and 0 bases at J, with 5 bases between.

Details on this clone: The sample carries other DNA sequences with the same CDR3. The chain carries TRBV9 and TRBJ2-2; D is uncertain. Per the germline V gene, CDR1 is SGDLS and CDR2 is YYNGEE. The CDR3 runs 12 residues. Deletions cut 1 base from V and 6 bases from J, with 4 bases between. CDR3 coding DNA: TGTGCCAGCAGCGTATCGGCCGGGGAGCTGTTTTTT. It translates to CASSVSAGELFF.

The V call is TRBV7-8, the J call TRBJ2-7, with TRBD2 identical over 7 bases. Germline V gene sequence: CDR1 SGHVS, CDR2 FQNEAQ. V gave up 5 bases and J gave up 7 bases; unmatched junction bases: 14. The CDR3 is 15 amino acids. The CDR3 DNA reads as TGTGCCAGCAGCCCATCCTCCCGGACTAGGCTTGAGCAGTACTTC. This codes for CASSPSSRTRLEQYF.

The V and J genes are TRBV10-1 and TRBJ2-3; D call uncertain. The germline V and J ends were trimmed by 0 bases and 2 bases, with 21 bases remaining between them. The CDR3 runs to 19 residues. Looked up from germline, CDR1 is WNHNN and CDR2 is SYGVQD (reference sequence). The chain's CDR3 is CASSESISLRKGTTDTQYF. CDR3 bases: TGCGCCAGCAGTGAGTCGATATCGTTACGAAAGGGAACCACAGATACGCAGTATTTT.